The present T cell receptor (beta chain) was sequenced within a study of cytomegalovirus exposure and HLA in healthy donors. In the study overall: Approximately 85 million unique TCRs from HLA-typed donors were held in an early release of data.

Study-level results: CMV antigen specificity was confirmed in vitro for a few CMV-associated chains. Based on reports, TCR beta sequences accurately predicted HLA-A and HLA-B alleles for most subjects.

Primers for the PCR totalled 60 Vbeta and 13 Jbeta. Here immunoSEQ multiplex PCR was the method, and the copy in TCRdb shows in-frame clones only, minus some. The sample has about 130,000 clones; almost 85% are singletons. This clone was seen a few times. Its cognate antigen is unknown. The source material was PBMCs. This clonotype originated in a boy between 2 and 10 years old in good health and CMV-seronegative.

The CDR3 protein is CAWSGGTGGLGYTF. CDR3 DNA sequence: TGTGCCTGGAGTGGCGGGACAGGGGGACTGGGCTACACCTTC. The genes are TRBV30 and TRBJ1-2; 11 bases are a match to TRBD1. Looked up from germline, CDR1 is GTSNPN and CDR2 is SVGIG (reference sequence). Trimming took 1 base from V and 8 from J; bases not matched to a gene: 6. This CDR3 is 14 amino acids long.